This TCR beta chain appears in the sequencing data of a study of T cell responses to AZD1222 COVID-19 vaccine. Measured with immunoSEQ multiplex PCR; TCRdb has only the in-frame clones, and not every one. The data contain over 100,000 clones, roughly 90% of them singletons. Germline CDR1 and CDR2: LNHDA and SQIVND (reference sequence). V lost 5 bases to trimming and J lost 9 bases, with 14 bases between them. CDR3 length: 13 residues. As concerns this clone: As yet, its antigen is unknown.

Findings and limits, study-wide: There were vaccine-associated CD4 TCRs across spike, dominant at 160-218 and 743-854.

This clonotype originated in an adult in good health. Sequencing used peripheral blood, obtained on day 0 of AZD1222 vaccination. The rearrangement uses TRBV19 and TRBJ1-5; tentative D call: TRBD1 (5 bases). CDR3 amino acids: CASSDSLQRPQHF. The CDR3 coding sequence is TGTGCCAGTAGTGACAGCCTGCAACGGCCCCAGCATTTT.